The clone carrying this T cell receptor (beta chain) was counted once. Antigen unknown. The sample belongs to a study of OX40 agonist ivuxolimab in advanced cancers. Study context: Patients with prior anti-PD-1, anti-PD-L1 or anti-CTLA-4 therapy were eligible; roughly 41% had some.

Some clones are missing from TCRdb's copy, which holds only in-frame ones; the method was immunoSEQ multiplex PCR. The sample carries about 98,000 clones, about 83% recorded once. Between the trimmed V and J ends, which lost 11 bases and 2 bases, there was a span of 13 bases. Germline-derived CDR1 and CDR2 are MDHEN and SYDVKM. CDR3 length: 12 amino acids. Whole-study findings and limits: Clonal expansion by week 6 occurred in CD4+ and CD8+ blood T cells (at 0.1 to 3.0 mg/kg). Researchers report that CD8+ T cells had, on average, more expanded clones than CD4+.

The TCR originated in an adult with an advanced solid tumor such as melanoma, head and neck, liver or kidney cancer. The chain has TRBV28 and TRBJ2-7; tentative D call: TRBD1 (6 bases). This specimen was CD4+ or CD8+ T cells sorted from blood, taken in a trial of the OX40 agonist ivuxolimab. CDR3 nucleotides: TGTGCCTTACAGGGACCGACCTACGAGCAGTACTTC. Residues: CALQGPTYEQYF.